This T cell receptor (beta chain) was retrieved from a study of memory CD4+ T cells and cytomegalovirus serostatus. Profiling relied on immunoSEQ multiplex PCR, and the TCRdb table lists in-frame clones only, not all of them. The profile covers some 95,000 clones, with 80% appearing a single time and less than 4% taken by the ten largest. This clone has just a few counts. Its antigen is not identified. Study-wide points: The CMV-associated TCR signature appears largely within the CD4+ memory repertoire.

Single viable CD3+CD4+CD8-CD45RO+ cells were sorted as the memory CD4+ T cells. Sequencing was carried out using memory CD4+ T cells from blood. The sequence derives from an adult in good health and CMV-seropositive.

DNA for the CDR3: TGTGCCAGCAGCTTAGCCCACAGGGGTAACAACTATGGCTACACCTTC. This translates into CASSLAHRGNNYGYTF. The V and J genes are TRBV7-2 and TRBJ1-2; TRBD1 agrees at 7 bases. The CDR3 has 16 amino acids. Germline CDR1 and CDR2: SGHTA and FQGNSA. The ends lost 0 bases at V and 2 bases at J; junction bases unmatched: 6.